The clone carrying this T cell receptor beta chain was counted a few times. This specimen comes from a study of blood T cell repertoires in COVID-19. Study in general: COVID-19 samples collected from the United States, Italy and Spain covered acute and convalescent phases.

Authors' data handling: From reference gene primer amplification, estimates of nucleated cell counts were derived. Data came from immunoSEQ multiplex PCR; TCRdb stores just in-frame clones and leaves some out. For V, J and clone size, that table is used; D and trimming come from the DNA. The sample lists about 240,000 clones, around 89% seen once, with under 5% in the top ten. This CDR3 is built from 13 residues. Germline trimming cut 9 bases from V and 9 bases from J; bases unmatched to any gene: 7. Looked up from germline, CDR1 is MDHEN and CDR2 is SYDVKM. Input material: PBMCs or T cells enriched from blood (not recorded which). The sequence derives from a woman aged 25 to 39 who had recovered from COVID-19. The chain recombines TRBV28 with TRBJ1-6; 8 bases are shared with TRBD1. The CDR3 protein is CASLTGDASPLHF. DNA of the CDR3: TGTGCCAGTCTGACAGGGGACGCTTCACCCCTCCACTTT. Full variable domain (remainder filled in from reference TRBV28 and TRBJ1-6): DVKVTQSSRYLVKRTGEKVFLECVQDMDHENMFWYRQDPGLGLRLIYFSYDVKMKEKGDIPEGYSVSREKKERFSLILESASTNQTSMYLCASLTGDASPLHFGNGTRLTVT.